The T cell receptor (beta chain) under discussion was sequenced for a study of OX40 agonist ivuxolimab in advanced cancers. Using immunoSEQ multiplex PCR, the repertoire was profiled, and TCRdb retains in-frame clones only, with some absent. The repertoire consists of approximately 72,000 clones, with roughly 82% occurring once and the leading ten covering around 1.7%. V lost 3 bases, J lost 6 bases, and 2 bases stayed unmatched. Germline-derived CDR1 and CDR2 are LNHNV and YYDKDF (reference sequence). The CDR3 sequence is 14 residues long. Here the sequenced sample was CD4+ or CD8+ T cells sorted from blood, taken in a trial of the OX40 agonist ivuxolimab. The source of this sequence is an adult with an advanced solid tumor such as melanoma, head and neck, liver or kidney cancer. The rearrangement joins TRBV15 to TRBJ2-7; 13 bases agree with TRBD2. CDR3 sequence reads: CATSSGLAGAEQYF. In DNA, the CDR3 is TGTGCCACCAGCAGCGGACTAGCGGGAGCCGAGCAGTACTTC.